This T cell receptor (beta chain) is from a study of blood T cells in healthy people across ages (dated by TCRdb to 2013 to 2016). Turning to the overall study: In model experiments, template switching captured about one uniquely barcoded TCR beta cDNA molecule for every two T cells. Age-related changes in TCR beta repertoire diversity were measured in the study by deep sequencing normalized with unique cDNA molecular identifiers. Four age groups were formed from the donors: young (average about 17 years), middle-aged (around 41), aged (roughly 56) and long-lived (around 80). To avoid experimental bias, donors of different ages were spread randomly across the sequencing lanes. Two additional independent replicas of 1 million unique cDNA reads from the same blood draw were analyzed for two donors (one aged 18 to 29 and one aged 80 or older). Results the study describes overall, beyond this receptor: A strong correlation was found between observed TCR beta diversity and the percentage of naive T cells measured by flow cytometry. The CMV infection status of donors was not known, potentially confounding age-related changes in expanded clonotypes. Compared with the aged group, the long-lived group had more naive CD4+ T cells, fewer expanded clones and increased TCR diversity, a pattern suggesting age selection. Conclusive comparison of naive and antigen-experienced compartments was prevented by the profiling of bulk unsorted PBMCs. Estimates of total diversity based on one million sequenced T cells were considered lower bounds and underestimates. As age increased, observed TCR beta diversity per million T cells dropped in a roughly linear way, and a significant reduction was already evident by age about 40.

The method was 5' RACE. Sequencing instrument: Illumina HiSeq 2500. A second roughly 6 to 11 cycle PCR used a sample-barcoded 5' primer and a J-beta primer mix. A unique molecular identifier was introduced onto each TCR beta cDNA molecule by a template-switch 5' adaptor carrying 12 random nucleotides. At least 2.5 million CDR3-containing paired-end reads were obtained from each sample. All of the RNA was converted into first-strand cDNA using the Mint cDNA synthesis kit, with a TRBC-specific oligonucleotide serving as the primer. After uracil-DNA glycosylase treatment, a first 18-cycle PCR used universal primers M1SS and BC2_uni_R on all cDNA. The study's own analysis went as follows. Each sample was normalized by randomly selecting 1 million high-quality reads, each carrying a distinct molecular identifier. Instead of being binned into consensus sequences, reads that shared molecular identifiers were thrown out. MiTCR, run with a Q25 quality threshold and the strictest error-elimination algorithm, handled CDR3 identification, clonotype clustering and error correction. A nonparametric unseen species model using Euler transformation provided a lower-bound estimate of total TCR beta diversity. TCRdb trimmed the raw reads at Q25, called clones with MiXCR and kept productive beta chains. One record per CDR3 amino acid sequence lists the most common genes and DNA. These V and J calls are TCRdb output, not the study's own analysis. The sample profile shows some 1.4 million distinct CDR3 sequences; 42% of them were found once. The ten most abundant clones make up approximately 7.9% of the sample.

To note about this clonotype: Its antigen specificity is not known. No qualities accompany the bases; no much larger clone lies one base away.

The donors were 40 or so Caucasian individuals from Russia, aged 6 to 90 years, who were systemically healthy. Each donor gave approximately 9.4 milliliters of peripheral blood, drawn into EDTA-treated Vacutainer tubes. Ficoll-Paque density-gradient centrifugation was used to isolate PBMCs, with at least 6.5 million per sample. Total RNA was extracted from PBMCs with Trizol reagent, with at least 6 micrograms obtained per sample. The percentages of naive CD45RAhigh/CD27high T cells were determined by flow cytometry on a PBMC aliquot from every donor. This receptor was obtained from a woman between 18 and 29 years old in good health. The sample comprised blood.

The DNA reads as follows: TGTGCCAGCAGTGCTGGACAGGGGCGCATTCAGTACTTC. This translates into CASSAGQGRIQYF. The V and J segments used are TRBV6-5 and TRBJ2-4; 9 central nucleotides agree with TRBD1. The germline V gene encodes CDR1 MNHEY and CDR2 SVGAGI. V ends up 5 bases short and J 9 bases short, with an unmatched junction base count of 5. Its CDR3 holds 13 amino acids, cysteine through phenylalanine. The CDR3 DNA has 39 bases and is translated from base 1.